Listed below are T cell receptor beta chains from one sample, sequenced in a study of blood T cell repertoires in COVID-19. Clones were sequenced by immunoSEQ multiplex PCR, and TCRdb holds only the in-frame ones, with some missing. The table shows about 340,000 clones, with over 70% occurring only once. The sequencing sample was made of peripheral blood. The receptors were sampled from a man aged 25 to 40 with active or convalescent COVID-19. The CDR3 runs from the conserved cysteine through the conserved F or W. The D gene is left open where the match is weak. Clone size is shown for a subset of rows, as once, few, many or a class of expanded clone.

d_call clone_size j_call v_call cdr3_nt cdr3_aa
NA NA TRBJ1-3 TRBV7-9 TGTGCCAGCAGCTGGTCGAGGGAGGACGGAAACACCATATATTTT CASSWSREDGNTIYF
TRBD1 NA TRBJ1-6 TRBV7-2 TGTGCCAGCAGCTTCGGACAGGCGGGGAATTCACCCCTCCACTTT CASSFGQAGNSPLHF
TRBD2 NA TRBJ2-7 TRBV6-2/TRBV6-3 TGTGCCAGCAGTTACCTTCCTCGACTAGCGATCTCCTACGAGCAGTACTTC CASSYLPRLAISYEQYF
TRBD2 NA TRBJ2-7 TRBV28 TGTGCCAGCACCCTAGCGGTAAAGGACGAGCAGTACTTC CASTLAVKDEQYF
NA once TRBJ1-2 TRBV30 TGTGCCTGGAGTCCCGGGTCAGCCCGGGGCTATGGCTACACCTTC CAWSPGSARGYGYTF
TRBD1 NA TRBJ1-4 TRBV10-3 TGTGCCATCAGTTCCGATAAGAGGATAGGGGACAGGGAGACCGTCGGAACAACTAATGAAAAACTGTTTTTT CAISSDKRIGDRETVGTTNEKLFF
NA NA TRBJ2-7 TRBV7-2 TGTGCCAGCAGCTTATCGTTCGAGCAGTACTTC CASSLSFEQYF
NA NA TRBJ2-2 TRBV6-6 TGTGCCAGCAGCCAAGGAGGACTTGGGGGGGAGCTGTTTTTT CASSQGGLGGELFF
NA NA TRBJ2-7 TRBV7-9 TGTGCCAGCAGCCGCCGGGACAAAAGTTTCTACGAGCAGTACTTC CASSRRDKSFYEQYF
NA NA TRBJ1-5 TRBV3-1/TRBV3-2 TGTGCCAGCAGCCACAGGGGTGGTAATCAGCCCCAGCATTTT CASSHRGGNQPQHF
NA NA TRBJ1-5 TRBV30 TGTGCCTGGAGTGTAACAGGGAGGCCCCAGCATTTT CAWSVTGRPQHF
TRBD2 NA TRBJ2-7 TRBV5-1 TGCGCCAGCAGCTGGAAGGGGCGGGAGGGCGAGCAGTACTTC CASSWKGREGEQYF
NA few TRBJ1-3 TRBV28 TGTGCCAGCACCGGGGGAAACACCATATATTTT CASTGGNTIYF
NA NA TRBJ2-3 TRBV6-5 TGTGCCAGCAGTTACGGGGGCAGGGGCACAGATACGCAGTATTTT CASSYGGRGTDTQYF
NA NA TRBJ1-4 TRBV4-1 TGCGCCAGCAGCCAAGATGGTTCCCCCCGGGATGAAAAACTGTTTTTT CASSQDGSPRDEKLFF
NA NA TRBJ1-3 TRBV15 TGTGCCACCAGCAGAGGAGGAGATATCCCTGGAAACACCATATATTTT CATSRGGDIPGNTIYF
NA NA TRBJ2-7 TRBV7-2 TGTGCCAGCAGCTTAGTAGCGTCGTCGAGCTCCTACGAGCAGTACTTC CASSLVASSSSYEQYF
NA NA TRBJ1-4 TRBV12-3/TRBV12-4 TGTGCCAGCAGTCGCCTGTCCGGTGAAAAACTGTTTTTT CASSRLSGEKLFF
NA NA TRBJ2-2 TRBV7-8 TGTGCCAGCAGCTTACCGGCGGGGGCCAACACCGGGGAGCTGTTTTTT CASSLPAGANTGELFF
NA NA TRBJ1-2 TRBV7-2 TGTGCCAGCAGCTTAACCCGACAGAACTATGGCTACACCTTC CASSLTRQNYGYTF
NA NA TRBJ1-1 TRBV27 TGTGCCAGCAGTTTCGGGGGGAAGGATGAAGCTTTCTTT CASSFGGKDEAFF
NA NA TRBJ2-7 TRBV5-1 TGCGCCAGCAGCTTGGCCTCAGCCGGAGGGCAGCAGTACTTC CASSLASAGGQQYF
TRBD1 NA TRBJ1-2 TRBV19 TGTGCCAGTAGTATCGGGACAGGGAATGGCTACACCTTC CASSIGTGNGYTF
NA NA TRBJ2-1 TRBV27 TGTGCCAGCAGTCCAACCCGGGACTCCGGCCCTCTTAGTGAGCAGTTCTTC CASSPTRDSGPLSEQFF
TRBD1 NA TRBJ1-6 TRBV3-1/TRBV3-2 TGTGCCAGCAGCCAACAGGGGGCCAGTAATTCACCCCTCCACTTT CASSQQGASNSPLHF
TRBD1 NA TRBJ1-3 TRBV5-4 TGTGCCAGCAGCTTGGCGGGACAGGGGGTAATCACTGGAAACACCATATATTTT CASSLAGQGVITGNTIYF
TRBD2 NA TRBJ2-7 TRBV6-5 TGTGCCAGCGGTCCGGGGGGGAATAAATACGAGCAGTACTTC CASGPGGNKYEQYF
NA NA TRBJ1-2 TRBV3-1/TRBV3-2 TGTGCCAGCAGCCAAGATGCGGGAATCTCGAGGGTCTACACCTTC CASSQDAGISRVYTF
NA NA TRBJ2-5 TRBV10-3 TGTGCCATCAGGGACTCAGAAAGCCCCTCGTACCAAGAGACCCAGTACTTC CAIRDSESPSYQETQYF
NA NA TRBJ1-5 TRBV19 TGTGCCAGTAGTATAGAGGGGGGGGTTAGCAATCAGCCCCAGCATTTT CASSIEGGVSNQPQHF
NA once TRBJ1-1 TRBV14 TGTGCCAGCAGCCAAGATCTTATCACTGAAGCTTTCTTT CASSQDLITEAFF
NA NA TRBJ2-1 TRBV3-1/TRBV3-2 TGTGCCAGCAGCCAAGTGGCGGGAAGACAGGGATTTAATGAGCAGTTCTTC CASSQVAGRQGFNEQFF
TRBD2 NA TRBJ2-3 TRBV7-3 TGTGCCAGCAGCCCCAGACTAGCGGGGGGGACAGATACGCAGTATTTT CASSPRLAGGTDTQYF
NA NA TRBJ1-5 TRBV19 TGTGCCAGTAAGGATGGGGGCAGGAGCAATCAGCCCCAGCATTTT CASKDGGRSNQPQHF
NA NA TRBJ2-1 TRBV7-7 TGTGCCAGCAGCCGACGACTGGGTCAGGGCAATGAGCAGTTCTTC CASSRRLGQGNEQFF
TRBD2 NA TRBJ2-1 TRBV19 TGTGCCAGTAGTACTTTTCTAGCGGGAGTGGGTGAGCAGTTCTTC CASSTFLAGVGEQFF
TRBD2 NA TRBJ2-3 TRBV9 TGTGCCAGCAGCGTAGACAACGGGGGGAGGGCAGATACGCAGTATTTT CASSVDNGGRADTQYF
TRBD1 NA TRBJ1-1 TRBV30 TGTGCCTGGACGGGACAGACGAACACTGAAGCTTTCTTT CAWTGQTNTEAFF
NA once TRBJ1-1 TRBV21-1 TGTGCCAGCAGCAAAGGGGCAGGTGAAGCTTTCTTT CASSKGAGEAFF
NA NA TRBJ2-7 TRBV6-4 TGTGCCAGCAGTGACTCGAAGGTCAGGAGGACCTACGAGCAGTACTTC CASSDSKVRRTYEQYF
NA NA TRBJ1-3 TRBV7-3 TGTGCCAGCAGCTTAGACAGCTCTGGAAACACCATATATTTT CASSLDSSGNTIYF
NA NA TRBJ2-7 TRBV29-1 TGCAGCGTTGCCAGGGGAGCCTACGAGCAGTACTTC CSVARGAYEQYF
TRBD1 NA TRBJ1-1 TRBV10-3 TGTGCCATCAGTTCCGGGACAGACTGGATAAAGAGGACTGAAGCTTTCTTT CAISSGTDWIKRTEAFF
TRBD1 NA TRBJ2-7 TRBV30 TGTGCCTGGGAAGGACAGGGTCTCTTCGAGCAGTACTTC CAWEGQGLFEQYF
NA NA TRBJ2-7 TRBV2 TGTGCCAGCAGTGAAGGCCGTGGCTTATACGAGCAGTACTTC CASSEGRGLYEQYF
TRBD1 NA TRBJ1-5 TRBV18 TGTGCCAGCTCACCATCTGGACAGGATCAGCCCCAGCATTTT CASSPSGQDQPQHF
NA once TRBJ2-5 TRBV19 TGTGCCAGTAGTATACTATCCACCCGGGGAGAGACCCAGTACTTC CASSILSTRGETQYF
NA NA TRBJ2-2 TRBV5-5 TGTGCCAGCAGCTTGAACTATAACACCGGGGAGCTGTTTTTT CASSLNYNTGELFF
NA NA TRBJ1-2 TRBV6-6 TGTGCCAGCAGTTACTTACAGAACTATGGCTACACCTTC CASSYLQNYGYTF